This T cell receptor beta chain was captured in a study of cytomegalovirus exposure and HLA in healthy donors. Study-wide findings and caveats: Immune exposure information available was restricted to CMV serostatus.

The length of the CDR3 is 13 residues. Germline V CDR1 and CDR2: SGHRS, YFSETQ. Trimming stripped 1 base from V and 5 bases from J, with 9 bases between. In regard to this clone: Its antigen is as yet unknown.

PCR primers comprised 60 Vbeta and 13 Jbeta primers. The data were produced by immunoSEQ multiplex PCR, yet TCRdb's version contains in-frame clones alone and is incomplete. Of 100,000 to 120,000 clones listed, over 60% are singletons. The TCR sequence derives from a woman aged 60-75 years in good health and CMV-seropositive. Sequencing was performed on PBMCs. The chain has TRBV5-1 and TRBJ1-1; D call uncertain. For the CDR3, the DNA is TGCGCCAGCAGCTTGTTGGGAGAAACTGAAGCTTTCTTT. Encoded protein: CASSLLGETEAFF. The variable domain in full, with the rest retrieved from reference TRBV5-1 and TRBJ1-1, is KAGVTQTPRYLIKTRGQQVTLSCSPISGHRSVSWYQQTPGQGLQFLFEYFSETQRNKGNFPGRFSGRQFSNSRSEMNVSTLELGDSALYLCASSLLGETEAFFGQGTRLTVV.